A single count supports the clone carrying this TCR beta chain. The CDR3 spans 15 residues. Trimming at V came to 4 bases and at J to 2 bases, leaving 4 bases not matched to a gene. Germline V gene data show CDR1 as MNHNS and CDR2 as SASEGT. The sample originates from a study of T cell changes during pregnancy in multiple sclerosis. This table comes from immunoSEQ multiplex PCR, and its TCRdb copy is limited to in-frame clones, with some not included. The sample gives about 38,000 clones, about 90% of which show up once; approximately 0.35% is in the top ten. The sequence was collected from a female donor in good health, enrolled as a control in a pregnancy study. The rearrangement uses TRBV6-1 and TRBJ2-7; 11 bases match TRBD2. This sample comprised CD4+ T cells from peripheral blood mononuclear cells, obtained after pregnancy. The CDR3 loop is CASSALAGGPYEQYF. CDR3 coding DNA: TGTGCCAGCAGTGCTTTAGCGGGAGGGCCCTACGAGCAGTACTTC.